Each of the 11 T cell receptor beta chains below was sequenced from the same sample in a study of tumor-infiltrating lymphocytes in primary liver carcinoma. Germline DNA was also extracted, and blood RNA derived from unsorted whole blood. From 400 to 500 ng total RNA, TCR beta cDNA was generated with a primer in the constant region. Three nested multiplex PCR rounds, a slightly modified ARM-PCR method, built the TCR beta libraries. Two initial PCR rounds of ten to eleven cycles each paired TRBV1-TRBV30 forward primers with a C-beta reverse primer. TCRdb re-called the multiplex PCR reads with MiXCR, one entry per CDR3 protein. Among about 320,000 distinct CDR3 sequences listed, over 55% were seen once. Sequencing was done on a sample of peripheral blood. Source of these receptors: a man in his forties with primary liver carcinoma and hepatitis B virus infection.

Comment on this clonotype: The junction departs from germline at one end; a sequencing error may be responsible. This chain joins TRBV11-2 and TRBJ2-5; a possible D gene is TRBD2 (5 bases). In germline, CDR1 is SGHAT, CDR2 FQNNGV. The CDR3 is 14 residues long. The CDR3 DNA reads as TGTGTCAGCAGCAAGACTACCGCACAAGAGACCCAGTACTTC. Translated: CVSSKTTAQETQYF.

This rearrangement joins TRBV30 to TRBJ2-3; 14 bases are a match to TRBD2. The CDR3 consists of 15 residues. J lost 5 bases, V lost 2 bases, and 3 bases had no gene match. The V gene's germline CDR1 is GTSNPN and CDR2 SVGIG (reference sequence). CDR3 region: CAWSRLAGGLDTQYF. DNA for the CDR3: TGTGCCTGGAGTCGACTAGCGGGAGGGCTAGATACGCAGTATTTT.

To note about this clonotype: A much more abundant neighbour one base away suggests this may be a read error. The chain is built from TRBV28 and TRBJ1-6, with D uncertain. The CDR3 runs 15 residues. With 5 bases removed from V and 8 bases from J, the gap between germline ends came to 16 bases. Germline lookup yields CDR1 MDHEN and CDR2 SYDVKM. CDR3 region: CASSPWTDYDSPLHF. Here the CDR3 DNA reads TGTGCCAGCAGTCCGTGGACTGATTATGATTCACCCCTCCACTTT.

The table lists this clonotype with a few counts. The chain is built from TRBV10-3 and TRBJ2-3; D is ambiguous. The CDR3 has 14 residues. Looked up from germline, CDR1 is ENHRY and CDR2 is SYGVKD. The ends were cut back, 6 bases at V and 0 bases at J, with 10 bases in the middle. The CDR3: CAIRTPQSTDTQYF. CDR3 DNA sequence: TGTGCCATCAGGACCCCCCAGAGCACAGATACGCAGTATTTT.

As to this clonotype: This may come from a read error, since a much larger clone is one base off. Lacking the conserved final phenylalanine or tryptophan, this CDR3 likely reflects a read error. This chain connects TRBV7-8 to TRBJ2-5; D is unclear. The germline V gene encodes CDR1 SGHVS and CDR2 FQNEAQ. The CDR3 spans 12 residues. V was cut by 1 base and J by 5 bases, with 5 bases left in between. The CDR3 DNA reads TGTGCCAGCAGCTTAGTCTGGGAGACCCAGTACCTC. Protein sequence: CASSLVWETQYL.

As for this clonotype: Here the CDR3 omits its conserved ending phenylalanine or tryptophan, so a read error is the likely source. The rearrangement uses TRBV6-5 and TRBJ2-1; TRBD2 agrees at 10 bases. The CDR3 totals 15 residues. V lost 5 bases, J lost 8 bases, and 9 bases stayed unmatched. Germline V gene data show CDR1 as MNHEY and CDR2 as SVGAGI. CDR3 DNA: TGTGCCAGCAGTCCGAGCGGGAGGGCCTTCTATGAGCAGTTCTTG. Amino acid sequence: CASSPSGRAFYEQFL.

In the case of this clonotype: With a much larger clone just one base away, this may be a read error. The V call is TRBV12-3 or TRBV12-4, the J call TRBJ2-2, with a possible D match to TRBD2 (5 bases). This CDR3 has 14 amino acids. V was clipped by 6 bases and J by 6 bases, with 14 bases between them. CDR3 loop: CASSSGVCPGELFF. The CDR3 DNA sequence: TGTGCCAGCAGCTCCGGGGTGTGCCCCGGGGAGCTGTTTTTT.

V is TRBV6-1 and J is TRBJ2-1; D is perhaps TRBD1 (6 bases). The V end was cut by 6 bases, the J end by 6 bases, with 18 bases between. Germline CDR1 is MNHNS and CDR2 is SASEGT. The CDR3 is made up of 15 amino acids. In DNA form, the CDR3 reads TGTGCCAGCAGGACGGGACATGGGGTCGCCAATGAGCAGTTCTTC. It codes for CASRTGHGVANEQFF.

Regarding this clonotype: A read error may account for a junction end that differs from germline. The chain recombines TRBV11-2 with TRBJ2-7; D is tentatively TRBD1 or TRBD2 (5 bases each). The CDR3 is 14 amino acids. CDR1 SGHAT and CDR2 FQNNGV come from the germline V gene. The DNA for the CDR3 is TGTGCCAGCAGCTTAGTGTGGGGACCTTACGAGCAGTATTTC. Residues: CASSLVWGPYEQYF.

As regards this clonotype: With a much larger clone just one base away, this may be a read error. CDR3 in amino acids: CAIKPGTNERLFF. The CDR3 nucleotides read TGTGCCATCAAGCCCGGGACGAATGAAAGACTGTTTTTT. The J gene is TRBJ1-4, the V gene TRBV10-3; D is possibly TRBD1 (5 bases). This CDR3 contains 13 residues. The germline gives CDR1 ENHRY, CDR2 SYGVKD.

This clonotype was observed at least ten times. The V call is TRBV10-3, the J call TRBJ2-3, with D perhaps TRBD1 (5 bases). Germline V CDR1 and CDR2: ENHRY, SYGVKD. Trimming took 6 bases from V and 7 from J, leaving 11 bases between them. The CDR3 covers 12 residues. The CDR3 bases are TGTGCCATCAGCGAAGACAGATATACGCAGTATTTT. Translated: CAISEDRYTQYF.